This entry lists 32 T cell receptor beta chains sequenced from one sample in a study of T cells in Graves' hyperthyroidism and ophthalmopathy. Amplified regions were TCR beta CDR3 sequences from RNA transcripts. First-round RT-PCR with HTBI primers amplified the TCR CDR3 region. TCRdb re-analysed the multiplex PCR reads in MiXCR, keeping a single row per CDR3 protein. The data contain a few hundred thousand distinct CDR3 sequences, approximately 14% of them seen just once; the ten biggest clones take up around 7.5%. The sample was blood. The receptors were sampled from a woman in her 30s with Graves' hyperthyroidism.

This chain joins TRBV5-1 and TRBJ2-7; TRBD2 is a possible D gene (7 bases). CDR3 length equals 13 residues. Germline V gene sequence: CDR1 SGHRS, CDR2 YFSETQ. V lost 3 bases, J lost 5 bases, and 12 bases lay in between. CDR3 nucleotides: TGCGCCAGCAGCTCGGCGGGGGCCCACGAGCAGTACTTC. This gives the protein CASSSAGAHEQYF.

This clonotype was seen repeatedly, ten times or more. The J gene is TRBJ1-1, the V gene TRBV27; 8 positions agree with TRBD1. This CDR3 comprises 13 residues. V was clipped by 6 bases and J by 3 bases; unmatched bases: 3. Germline V CDR1 and CDR2: MNHEY, SMNVEV (reference sequence). The CDR3 DNA is TGTGCCAGCAGGGGACAGGAGCACACTGAAGCTTTCTTT. The encoded protein is CASRGQEHTEAFF.

The genes are TRBV7-9 and TRBJ2-7, with D unclear. Germline CDR1 reads SEHNR; CDR2 reads FQNEAQ (reference sequence). This CDR3 is 14 amino acids long. V was trimmed by 1 base and J by 3 bases, leaving 10 bases between them. The DNA of the CDR3 is TGTGCCAGCAGCTTAGACGGAATCGACTACGAGCAGTACTTC. Encoded protein: CASSLDGIDYEQYF.

This clonotype was counted a few times. The gene calls are TRBV20-1 and TRBJ2-5, with 12 bases aligning to TRBD2. The CDR3 is 16 amino acids. CDR1 and CDR2 (germline): DFQATT, SNEGSKA (reference sequence). Trimming at V came to 0 bases and at J to 2 bases, leaving 4 bases not matched to a gene. CDR3 in amino acids: CSARETSGSTQETQYF. CDR3 DNA: TGCAGTGCTAGAGAGACTAGCGGGAGTACTCAAGAGACCCAGTACTTC.

J is TRBJ2-1 and V is TRBV5-4; the match to TRBD2 covers 10 bases. Germline CDR1 reads SGHNT; CDR2 reads YYREEE (reference sequence). This CDR3 spans 14 amino acids. The V gene end was trimmed by 6 bases and the J gene end by 13 bases; junction bases not matched to a gene: 13. Written as DNA, the CDR3 is TGTGCCAGCACCACTGGGCTAGCGGGAGATTCCCAGTTCTTC. Protein product: CASTTGLAGDSQFF.

This clonotype has a count of ten or more. V is TRBV6-2 or TRBV6-3 and J is TRBJ2-1; the match to TRBD2 covers 7 bases. The germline V gene encodes CDR1 MNHEY and CDR2 SVGEGT. Trimming at V came to 0 bases and at J to 7 bases, leaving 12 bases not matched to a gene. There are 17 residues in the CDR3. DNA for the CDR3: TGTGCCAGCAGTTACTCCTGGGGGGGTGGTGTGAGGAATGAGCAGTTCTTC. The encoded protein is CASSYSWGGGVRNEQFF.

Ten or more counts support this clonotype. The gene calls are TRBV5-1 and TRBJ1-2, with 7 bases lining up with TRBD1. V lost 0 bases to trimming and J lost 5 bases; unmatched junction nucleotides: 1. This CDR3 is built from 13 residues. CDR1 and CDR2 from the germline V gene are SGHRS and YFSETQ. The CDR3 loop is CASSLEGAYGYTF. As DNA, the CDR3 is TGCGCCAGCAGCTTGGAGGGGGCGTATGGCTACACCTTC.

This clonotype was recorded at least ten times. The rearrangement uses TRBV7-9 and TRBJ2-3; no firm D call. Deletions cut 4 bases from V and 5 bases from J, with 13 bases between. Germline V gene lookup returns CDR1 SEHNR and CDR2 FQNEAQ (reference sequence). The CDR3 has 14 amino acids. Written as DNA, the CDR3 is TGTGCCAGCAGCTCGGATACTGGCATAGATACGCAGTATTTT. Its protein is CASSSDTGIDTQYF.

In its sample, this clonotype was seen many times. The V gene is TRBV3-1, the J gene TRBJ2-7; D gene uncertain. There are 12 residues in the CDR3. The germline V gene has CDR1 LGHDT and CDR2 YNNKEL (reference sequence). The V and J ends lost 4 bases and 7 bases respectively, with 11 bases between them. CDR3 protein: CASSLGPKEQYF. DNA of the CDR3: TGTGCCAGCAGCCTCGGACCGAAAGAGCAGTACTTC.

This clonotype was picked up many times. The V and J genes are TRBV14 and TRBJ1-1; 7 nucleotides match TRBD1. This CDR3 has 15 amino acids. The germline gives CDR1 SGHDN, CDR2 FVKESK. With V trimmed by 5 bases and J by 5 bases, 11 bases remained unmatched. CDR3 residues: CASSSHTGVGTEAFF. As DNA, the CDR3 is TGTGCCAGCAGCAGTCACACAGGGGTGGGGACTGAAGCTTTCTTT. The entire variable domain, with the rest obtained from reference TRBV14 and TRBJ1-1, is as follows: EAGVTQFPSHSVIEKGQTVTLRCDPISGHDNLYWYRRVMGKEIKFLLHFVKESKQDESGMPNNRFLAERTGGTYSTLKVQPAELEDSGVYFCASSSHTGVGTEAFFGQGTRLTVV.

DNA for the CDR3: TGTGCCAGCAGCCAAGTAGGGGCCACCTACGAGCAGTACTTC. Its translation is CASSQVGATYEQYF. The J gene is TRBJ2-7, the V gene TRBV3-1, with D possibly matching TRBD1 (5 bases). The CDR3 consists of 14 residues. With 1 base removed from V and 2 bases from J, the gap between germline ends came to 9 bases. Germline values: CDR1 LGHDT, CDR2 YNNKEL (reference sequence).

This clonotype was counted many times. The V gene is TRBV3-1, the J gene TRBJ2-3; tentatively, D is TRBD2 (5 bases). The CDR3 has 14 amino acids. Germline loops: CDR1 LGHDT, CDR2 YNNKEL (reference sequence). The V end was cut by 4 bases, the J end by 2 bases, with 10 bases between. The CDR3 loop is CASSPRRTTDTQYF. CDR3 DNA: TGTGCCAGCAGCCCCCGGAGGACCACAGATACGCAGTATTTT.

The chain couples TRBV11-2 to TRBJ2-3; D may be TRBD1 (5 bases). Deletions cut 1 base from V and 6 bases from J, with 14 bases between. CDR1 and CDR2 from the germline V gene are SGHAT and FQNNGV. The CDR3 has 15 amino acids. The DNA of the CDR3 is TGTGCCAGCAGCTTAGGAAGGGGCGTTAGGGATACGCAGTATTTT. Its translation: CASSLGRGVRDTQYF.

This clonotype was detected many times. This chain connects TRBV30 to TRBJ2-3, with 10 nucleotides matching TRBD2. Trimming took 2 bases from V and 9 from J; bases not matched to a gene: 8. Germline values: CDR1 GTSNPN, CDR2 SVGIG (reference sequence). CDR3 length: 14 amino acids. Here the CDR3 reads CAWSIGLAGDTQYF. CDR3 sequence (DNA): TGTGCCTGGAGTATTGGGCTAGCGGGAGACACGCAGTATTTT. Full variable domain (remainder filled in from reference TRBV30 and TRBJ2-3): SQTIHQWPATLVQPVGSPLSLECTVEGTSNPNLYWYRQAAGRGLQLLFYSVGIGQISSEVPQNLSASRPQDRQFILSSKKLLLSDSGFYLCAWSIGLAGDTQYFGPGTRLTVL.

The chain uses TRBV18 and TRBJ2-1, with 7 bases identical to TRBD2. Losses at the gene ends were 3 bases for V and 6 bases for J; bases not matched to a gene: 8. Germline values: CDR1 KGHSH, CDR2 LQKENI. The CDR3 length is 15 residues. In DNA form, the CDR3 reads TGTGCCAGCTCACCTGGAAAAGCGGGGTCCAATGAGCAGTTCTTC. Translating gives CASSPGKAGSNEQFF.

This clonotype has a count of ten or more. The CDR3 is CASSQDRGQAFF. Written as DNA, the CDR3 is TGTGCCAGCAGCCAAGACAGAGGGCAAGCTTTCTTT. This chain joins TRBV3-1 and TRBJ1-1; D gene unclear. V shed 0 bases and J shed 9 bases, with 8 bases lying between them. CDR1 is LGHDT and CDR2 is YNNKEL in the germline V gene (reference sequence). The CDR3 has 12 amino acids.

This clonotype showed up many times. This chain connects TRBV3-1 to TRBJ2-5; D ambiguous. The CDR3 is 15 residues long. Trimming took off 0 bases at V and 5 bases at J, with 13 bases between the two ends. CDR1 is LGHDT and CDR2 is YNNKEL in the germline V gene (reference sequence). Here the CDR3 DNA reads TGTGCCAGCAGCCAAGATCACCCCGGGTCGGAGACCCAGTACTTC. Its protein is CASSQDHPGSETQYF.

This clonotype was seen many times. The V and J genes are TRBV2 and TRBJ1-2, with 12 nucleotides matching TRBD1. Germline assignment: CDR1 SNHLY and CDR2 FYNNEI. V trimming: 3 bases; J trimming: 7 bases; junction bases outside the gene matches: 9. This CDR3 contains 16 residues. The CDR3 region is CASSDGRDRGLLGYTF. In DNA, the CDR3 is TGTGCCAGCAGTGATGGGCGGGACAGGGGGCTCCTTGGCTACACCTTC.

Many counts were recorded for this clonotype. The chain recombines TRBV5-1 with TRBJ1-5, with D perhaps matching TRBD1 (6 bases). V dropped 0 bases and J dropped 0 bases, with 10 bases sitting between them. In germline, CDR1 is SGHRS, CDR2 YFSETQ. CDR3 size: 16 residues. The CDR3 here is CASSLVPGDSNQPQHF. The DNA of the CDR3 is TGCGCCAGCAGCTTGGTGCCAGGGGATAGCAATCAGCCCCAGCATTTT.

This clonotype was seen ten or more times. The chain links TRBV5-5 to TRBJ2-3; possible D gene TRBD2, 5 bases. Germline loops: CDR1 SGHKS, CDR2 YYEKEE (reference sequence). V was shortened by 4 bases and J by 8 bases, with 11 bases between the two germline ends. The CDR3 loop spans 12 amino acids. The CDR3 is CASSSDEGTQYF. The CDR3 DNA reads as TGTGCCAGCAGCAGCGACGAGGGTACGCAGTATTTT. Together with reference TRBV5-5 and TRBJ2-3, the CDR3 gives the full variable domain: DAGVTQSPTHLIKTRGQQVTLRCSPISGHKSVSWYQQVLGQGPQFIFQYYEKEERGRGNFPDRFSARQFPNYSSELNVNALLLGDSALYLCASSSDEGTQYFGPGTRLTVL.

This clonotype came up a few times. The chain couples TRBV25-1 to TRBJ2-1; the D gene could be TRBD1 or TRBD2 (6 bases each). The CDR3 spans 15 residues. Germline CDR1 reads MGHDK; CDR2 reads SYGVNS. V lost 0 bases and J lost 8, with 14 bases in between. In DNA form, the CDR3 reads TGTGCCAGCAGTGAATACAAGGGGGGCACGGATGAGCAGTTCTTC. Its protein is CASSEYKGGTDEQFF.

Many counts were recorded for this clonotype. The chain combines TRBV11-2 with TRBJ2-2; 15 bases line up with TRBD2. V trimming: 5 bases; J trimming: 4 bases; junction bases outside the gene matches: 20. CDR1 is SGHAT and CDR2 is FQNNGV in the germline V gene. CDR3 length: 22 residues. In DNA, the CDR3 is TGTGCCAGCAGCCAAGAACTCACGACAGGGGGACTAGCGGGAGGTGGCACCGGGGAGCTGTTTTTT. Protein product: CASSQELTTGGLAGGGTGELFF.

In its sample, this clonotype was seen a few times. The chain uses TRBV7-3 and TRBJ2-2, with D unclear. Germline loops: CDR1 SGHTA, CDR2 FQGTGA. The CDR3 length is 17 residues. V was trimmed by 1 base and J by 6 bases, leaving 18 bases between them. CDR3 amino acids: CASSLISPPGPAGELFF. In nucleotides, the CDR3 is TGTGCCAGCAGCTTAATAAGTCCCCCGGGCCCCGCCGGGGAGCTGTTTTTT. The full variable domain, rest sourced from reference TRBV7-3 and TRBJ2-2, is GAGVSQTPSNKVTEKGKYVELRCDPISGHTALYWYRQSLGQGPEFLIYFQGTGAADDSGLPNDRFFAVRPEGSVSTLKIQRTERGDSAVYLCASSLISPPGPAGELFFGEGSRLTVL.

Many counts were recorded for this clonotype. At one of its ends the junction is not consistent with the germline gene, which may arise from a read error. The J gene is TRBJ2-7, the V gene TRBV7-9, with D possibly TRBD2 on 5 matching bases. The CDR3 is 15 amino acids. Germline V gene data show CDR1 as SEHNR and CDR2 as FQNEAQ (reference sequence). CDR3 region: CAGSSGPTTIYEQYF. The CDR3 nucleotides are TGTGCCGGCAGCTCCGGGCCTACGACTATTTACGAGCAGTACTTC. The full variable domain, with the rest looked up from reference TRBV7-9 and TRBJ2-7, is DTGVSQNPRHKITKRGQNVTFRCDPISEHNRLYWYRQTLGQGPEFLTYFQNEAQLEKSRLLSDRFSAERPKGSFSTLEIQRTEQGDSAMYLCAGSSGPTTIYEQYFGPGTRLTVT.

This clonotype was found many times. This chain joins TRBV28 and TRBJ1-5; D remains ambiguous. The germline V gene encodes CDR1 MDHEN and CDR2 SYDVKM. Trimming took 2 bases from V and 2 from J, leaving 13 bases between them. The CDR3 is 16 residues long. CDR3 nucleotide sequence: TGTGCCAGCAGTTTAGGGGTTGGCGTTGGCAATCAGCCCCAGCATTTT. Translating gives CASSLGVGVGNQPQHF.

This clonotype was counted once. A much larger clone differs from this one at a single base, so this may be a read error. The chain carries TRBV20-1 and TRBJ1-5; D not certain. Germline CDR1 DFQATT, CDR2 SNEGSKA (reference sequence). V dropped 7 bases and J dropped 3 bases, with 10 bases sitting between them. The CDR3 is made up of 12 amino acids. The CDR3 loop reads CSGQSDNQPQHF. The CDR3 coding sequence is TGCAGTGGGCAGTCGGACAATCAGCCCCAGCATTTT.

This clonotype was counted ten times or more. V gene TRBV30 combines with J gene TRBJ2-5, with 7 bases fitting TRBD2. Germline loops: CDR1 GTSNPN, CDR2 SVGIG (reference sequence). The junction had 2 bases not matched to a gene; V was cut back by 2 bases and J by 5 bases. The CDR3 extends over 12 amino acids. The CDR3 here is CAWSWGGETQYF. The CDR3 region has the DNA TGTGCCTGGAGTTGGGGGGGGGAGACCCAGTACTTC.

This clonotype was seen repeatedly, ten times or more. This rearrangement joins TRBV5-6 to TRBJ2-3; D might be TRBD2 (5 bases). Germline loops: CDR1 SGHDT, CDR2 YYEEEE. Deletions cut 1 base from V and 4 bases from J, with 10 bases between. The CDR3 consists of 14 residues. CDR3 nucleotides: TGTGCCAGCAGCTTGAGGGAGAATGCAGATACGCAGTATTTT. Its protein is CASSLRENADTQYF.

This clonotype was seen repeatedly, ten times or more. The chain joins TRBV6-1 to TRBJ1-4; 9 bases map to TRBD1. V gave up 3 bases and J gave up 5 bases; unmatched junction bases: 4. This CDR3 contains 15 residues. CDR1 is MNHNS, CDR2 SASEGT, per germline. The DNA for the CDR3 is TGTGCCAGCAGTGACAACAGGGGGCTAAATGAAAAACTGTTTTTT. Translating gives CASSDNRGLNEKLFF.

This clonotype was seen many times. This chain links TRBV28 with TRBJ2-5; perhaps D is TRBD1 or TRBD2 (7 bases each). The CDR3 loop spans 15 amino acids. The germline V and J ends were trimmed by 6 bases and 5 bases, with 19 bases remaining between them. The germline V gene has CDR1 MDHEN and CDR2 SYDVKM. The CDR3 region has the DNA TGTGCCAGCAGGGAAATCAGGGGGGGATCGGAGACCCAGTACTTC. Residues: CASREIRGGSETQYF.

This clonotype was counted only a few times. The V gene is TRBV27, the J gene TRBJ2-1, with TRBD2 matching 7 bases. Trimming cost V 2 bases and J 7 bases; bases outside gene matches: 8. The CDR3 is 15 amino acids. Germline-derived CDR1 and CDR2 are MNHEY and SMNVEV (reference sequence). This CDR3 reads CASSLEPGGGNEQFF. CDR3 in DNA: TGTGCCAGCAGTTTAGAACCGGGAGGCGGGAATGAGCAGTTCTTC.

This clonotype was detected ten times or more. V usage is TRBV28 and J usage is TRBJ1-5, with D possibly being TRBD1 (5 bases). Germline CDR1 reads MDHEN; CDR2 reads SYDVKM. This CDR3 has 14 amino acids. V lost 3 bases and J lost 5, with 11 bases in between. CDR3 residues: CASSLGIGDQPQHF. The DNA of the CDR3 is TGTGCCAGCAGTTTGGGGATAGGGGATCAGCCCCAGCATTTT.